This T cell receptor (beta chain) was documented in a study of blood T cell repertoires in COVID-19. Whole-study context: Spain, Italy and the United States supplied samples that represented acute and convalescent COVID-19. PBMCs, B-cell-depleted T cells, or T cells provided the cDNA or gDNA that made up the material.

This clone showed up just once. V was trimmed by 3 bases and J by 5 bases, leaving 7 bases between them. Germline V gene lookup returns CDR1 GTSNPN and CDR2 SVGIG (reference sequence). The CDR3 has 12 residues. Original data processing: Reference gene primers were amplified, and this amplification served to estimate nucleated cell counts. Only in-frame clones appear in the TCRdb table, and some are missing; sequencing was by immunoSEQ multiplex PCR. D and trimming come from the DNA, and the V and J calls and clone size come from that table. The data show a few hundred thousand clones, 85% to 90% seen once.

The TCR sequence derives from a woman in her thirties or forties who had recovered from COVID-19. The V call is TRBV30, the J call TRBJ2-2, with D hard to call. The sample comprised peripheral blood. The CDR3: CAWSFGTGELFF. As DNA, the CDR3 is TGTGCCTGGAGCTTCGGTACCGGGGAGCTGTTTTTT.